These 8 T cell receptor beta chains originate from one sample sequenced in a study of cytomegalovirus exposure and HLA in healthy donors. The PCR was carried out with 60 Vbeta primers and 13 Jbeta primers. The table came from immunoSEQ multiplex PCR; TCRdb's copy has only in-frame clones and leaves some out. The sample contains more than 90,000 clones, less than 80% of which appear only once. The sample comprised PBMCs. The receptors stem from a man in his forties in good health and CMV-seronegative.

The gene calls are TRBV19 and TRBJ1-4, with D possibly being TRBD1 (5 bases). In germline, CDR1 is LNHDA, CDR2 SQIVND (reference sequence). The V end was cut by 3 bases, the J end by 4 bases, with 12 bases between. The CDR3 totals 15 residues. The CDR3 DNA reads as TGTGCCAGTAGTATCCCGACAGCTCGTAATGAAAAACTGTTTTTT. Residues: CASSIPTARNEKLFF.

The CDR3 region has the DNA TGTGCCAGCAGTCCCCAAGTGGACAGGGGATACGAGCAGTACTTC. It is translated as CASSPQVDRGYEQYF. V usage is TRBV28 and J usage is TRBJ2-7; 9 bases align to TRBD1. Germline CDR1 and CDR2: MDHEN and SYDVKM. CDR3 size: 15 residues. Germline trimming cut 5 bases from V and 4 bases from J; bases unmatched to any gene: 9.

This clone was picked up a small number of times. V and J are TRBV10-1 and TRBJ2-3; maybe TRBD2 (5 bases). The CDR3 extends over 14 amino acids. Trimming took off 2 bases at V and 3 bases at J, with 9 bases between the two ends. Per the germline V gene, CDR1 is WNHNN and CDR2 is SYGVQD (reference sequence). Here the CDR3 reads CASSERGETDTQYF. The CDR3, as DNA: TGCGCCAGCAGTGAGCGTGGGGAGACAGATACGCAGTATTTT.

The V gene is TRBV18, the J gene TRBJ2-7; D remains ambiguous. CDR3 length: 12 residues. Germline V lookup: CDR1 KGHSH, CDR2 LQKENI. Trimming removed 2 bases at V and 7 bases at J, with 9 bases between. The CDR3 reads CASSPTGEEQYF. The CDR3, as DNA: TGTGCCAGCTCACCAACTGGTGAAGAGCAGTACTTC.

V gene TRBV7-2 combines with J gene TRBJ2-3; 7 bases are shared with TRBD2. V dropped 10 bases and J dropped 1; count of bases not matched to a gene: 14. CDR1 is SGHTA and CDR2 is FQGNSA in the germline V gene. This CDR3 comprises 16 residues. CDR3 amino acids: CATPQGGSGGTDTQYF. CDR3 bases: TGTGCCACCCCCCAGGGCGGGAGCGGGGGCACAGATACGCAGTATTTT.

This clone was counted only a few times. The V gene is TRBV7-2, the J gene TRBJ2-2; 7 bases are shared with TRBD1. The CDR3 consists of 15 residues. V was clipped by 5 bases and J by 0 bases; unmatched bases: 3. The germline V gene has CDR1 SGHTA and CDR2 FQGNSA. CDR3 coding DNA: TGTGCCAGCAGCCCCAGGGGGTCGAACACCGGGGAGCTGTTTTTT. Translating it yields CASSPRGSNTGELFF.

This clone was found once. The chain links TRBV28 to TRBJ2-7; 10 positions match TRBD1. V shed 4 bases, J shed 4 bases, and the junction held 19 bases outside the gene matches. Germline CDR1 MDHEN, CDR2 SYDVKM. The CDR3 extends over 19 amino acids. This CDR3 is CASSSLPGQGTMVMYEQYF. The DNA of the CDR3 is TGTGCCAGCAGTTCGTTACCGGGACAGGGGACAATGGTAATGTACGAGCAGTACTTC. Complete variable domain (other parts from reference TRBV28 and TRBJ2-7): DVKVTQSSRYLVKRTGEKVFLECVQDMDHENMFWYRQDPGLGLRLIYFSYDVKMKEKGDIPEGYSVSREKKERFSLILESASTNQTSMYLCASSSLPGQGTMVMYEQYFGPGTRLTVT.

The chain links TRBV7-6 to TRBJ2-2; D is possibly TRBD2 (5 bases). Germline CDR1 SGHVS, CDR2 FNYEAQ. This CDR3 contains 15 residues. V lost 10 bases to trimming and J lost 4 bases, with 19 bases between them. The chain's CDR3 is CATEELLGPTGELFF. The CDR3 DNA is TGTGCCACCGAAGAACTACTAGGACCCACCGGGGAGCTGTTTTTT.